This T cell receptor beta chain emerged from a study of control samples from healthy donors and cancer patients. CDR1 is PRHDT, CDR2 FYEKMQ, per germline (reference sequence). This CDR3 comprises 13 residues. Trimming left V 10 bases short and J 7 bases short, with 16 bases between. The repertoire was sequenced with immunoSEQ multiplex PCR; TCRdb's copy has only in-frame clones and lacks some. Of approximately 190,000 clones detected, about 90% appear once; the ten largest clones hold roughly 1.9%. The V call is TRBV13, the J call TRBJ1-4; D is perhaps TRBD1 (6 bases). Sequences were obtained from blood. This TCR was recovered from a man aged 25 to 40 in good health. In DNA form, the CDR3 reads TGTGCCATATCGAAAAGGGGGTTTGAAAAACTGTTTTTT. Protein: CAISKRGFEKLFF.